What follows is one T cell receptor beta chain and its context. Its antigen is not identified. The data originate from a study of T cell repertoires in cytomegalovirus infection. Looking at the study overall: Newly reported HLA-C-restricted and thoroughly characterized HLA-B-restricted CMV epitopes were employed. Public TCR beta signature analysis indicated the presence of both CMV infection and matching HLA type. Study observations and caveats: Carriage of CMV together with the relevant HLA was identifiable through cumulative public TCR beta family frequency. The response measured ex vivo was dominated by TCR beta clonotypes (HLA-C-restricted and CMV-specific).

TCRdb ran MiXCR on the reads and lists one entry per CDR3 protein. The sample shows approximately 910,000 distinct CDR3 sequences, roughly 30% of them seen only once. V lost 4 bases to trimming and J lost 0 bases; unmatched junction nucleotides: 6. Germline V gene lookup returns CDR1 SGHVS and CDR2 FNYEAQ. CDR3 length: 15 amino acids. The gene calls are TRBV7-6 and TRBJ2-7, with TRBD2 matching 7 bases. Source: cultured CD8+ T cells from PBMCs, taken from culture after CMV antigen stimulation. This TCR was sampled from a human donor in good health (CMV status not recorded). Some clones in this sample may be carry-over from other donors' samples. CDR3 sequence: CASSSFGGSSYEQYV. DNA of the CDR3: TGTGCCAGCAGCTCCTTCGGGGGGAGCTCCTACGAGCAGTACGTC.